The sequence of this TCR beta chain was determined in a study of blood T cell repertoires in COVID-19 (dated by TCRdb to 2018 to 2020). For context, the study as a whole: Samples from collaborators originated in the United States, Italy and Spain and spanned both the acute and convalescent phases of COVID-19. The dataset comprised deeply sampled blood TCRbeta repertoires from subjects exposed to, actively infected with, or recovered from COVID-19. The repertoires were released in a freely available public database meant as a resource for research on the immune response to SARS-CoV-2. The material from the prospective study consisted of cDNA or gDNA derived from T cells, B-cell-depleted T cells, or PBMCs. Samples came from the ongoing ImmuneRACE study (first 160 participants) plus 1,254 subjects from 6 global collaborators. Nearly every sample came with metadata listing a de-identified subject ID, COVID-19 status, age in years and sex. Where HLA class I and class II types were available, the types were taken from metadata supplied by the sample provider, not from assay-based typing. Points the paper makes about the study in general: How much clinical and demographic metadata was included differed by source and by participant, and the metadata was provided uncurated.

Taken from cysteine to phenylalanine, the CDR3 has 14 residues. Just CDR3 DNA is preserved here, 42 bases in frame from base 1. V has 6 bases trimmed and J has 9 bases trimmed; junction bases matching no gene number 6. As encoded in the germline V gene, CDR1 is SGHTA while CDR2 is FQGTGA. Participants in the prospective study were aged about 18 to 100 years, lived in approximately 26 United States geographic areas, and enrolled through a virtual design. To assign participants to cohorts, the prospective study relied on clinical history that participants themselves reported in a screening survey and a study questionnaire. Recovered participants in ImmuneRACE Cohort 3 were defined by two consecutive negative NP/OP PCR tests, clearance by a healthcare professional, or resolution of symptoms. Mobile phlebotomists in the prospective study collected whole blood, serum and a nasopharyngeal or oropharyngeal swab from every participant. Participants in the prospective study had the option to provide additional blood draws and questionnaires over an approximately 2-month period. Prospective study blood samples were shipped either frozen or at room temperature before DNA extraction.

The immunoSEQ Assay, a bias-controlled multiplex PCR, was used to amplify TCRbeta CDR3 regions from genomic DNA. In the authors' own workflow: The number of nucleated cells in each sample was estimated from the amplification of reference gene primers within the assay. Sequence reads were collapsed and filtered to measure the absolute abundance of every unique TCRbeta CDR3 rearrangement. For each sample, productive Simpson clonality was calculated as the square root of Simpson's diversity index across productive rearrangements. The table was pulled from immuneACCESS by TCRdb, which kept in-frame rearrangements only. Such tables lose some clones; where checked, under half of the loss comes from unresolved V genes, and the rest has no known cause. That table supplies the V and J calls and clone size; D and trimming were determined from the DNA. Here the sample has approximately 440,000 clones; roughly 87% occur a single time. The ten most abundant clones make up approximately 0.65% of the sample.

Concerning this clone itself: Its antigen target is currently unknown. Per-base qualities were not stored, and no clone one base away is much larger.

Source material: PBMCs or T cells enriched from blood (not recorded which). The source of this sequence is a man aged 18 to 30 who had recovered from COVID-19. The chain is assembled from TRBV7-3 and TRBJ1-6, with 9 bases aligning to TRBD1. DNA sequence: TGTGCCAGCAGTAGACAGGGGGGAAGTTCACCCCTCCACTTT. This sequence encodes CASSRQGGSSPLHF.